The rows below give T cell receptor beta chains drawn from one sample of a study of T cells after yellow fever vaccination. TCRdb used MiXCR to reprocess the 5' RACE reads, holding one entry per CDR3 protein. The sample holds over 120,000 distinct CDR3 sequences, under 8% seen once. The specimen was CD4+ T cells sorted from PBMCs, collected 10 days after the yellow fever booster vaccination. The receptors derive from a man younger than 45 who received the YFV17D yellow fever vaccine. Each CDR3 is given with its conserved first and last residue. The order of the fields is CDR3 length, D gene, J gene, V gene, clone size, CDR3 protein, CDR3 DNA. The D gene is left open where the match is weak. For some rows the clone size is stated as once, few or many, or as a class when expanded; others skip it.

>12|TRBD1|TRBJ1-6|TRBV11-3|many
CARGQGVSPLHF
TGTGCCAGAGGGCAGGGGGTTTCACCCCTCCACTTT
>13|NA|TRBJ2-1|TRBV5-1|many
CASSLGGYYEQFF
TGCGCCAGCAGCTTGGGAGGCTATTATGAGCAGTTCTTC
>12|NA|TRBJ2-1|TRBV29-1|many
CSVPRQSNEQFF
TGCAGCGTTCCAAGACAGTCCAATGAGCAGTTCTTC
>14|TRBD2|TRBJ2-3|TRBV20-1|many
CSAITSGSLDTQYF
TGCAGTGCTATTACTAGCGGGAGTCTGGATACGCAGTATTTT
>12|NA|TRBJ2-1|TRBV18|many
CASSLEYNEQFF
TGTGCCAGCTCACTAGAGTACAATGAGCAGTTCTTC
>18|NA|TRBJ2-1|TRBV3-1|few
CASSQGVTWASSYNEQFF
TGTGCCAGCAGCCAAGGGGTAACTTGGGCTTCCTCCTACAATGAGCAGTTCTTC
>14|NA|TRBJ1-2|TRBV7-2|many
CASSLAFSAVDYTF
TGTGCCAGCAGCTTAGCTTTTTCCGCGGTCGACTACACCTTC
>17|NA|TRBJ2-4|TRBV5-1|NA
CASSFHSGVGRKNIQYF
TGCGCCAGCAGCTTTCATTCAGGGGTCGGGCGCAAAAACATTCAGTACTTC
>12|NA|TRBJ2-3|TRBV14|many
CASSPQGGTQYF
TGTGCCAGCAGCCCACAGGGAGGGACGCAGTATTTT
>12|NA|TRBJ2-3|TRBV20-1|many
CSASGSTDTQYF
TGCAGTGCCTCAGGGAGCACAGATACGCAGTATTTT
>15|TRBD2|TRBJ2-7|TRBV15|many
CATSSSGRFSYEQYF
TGTGCCACCAGCAGTAGCGGGAGGTTCTCCTACGAGCAGTACTTC
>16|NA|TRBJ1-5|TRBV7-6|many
CASSPVGGEFNQPQHF
TGTGCCAGCAGCCCGGTAGGGGGGGAATTTAATCAGCCCCAGCATTTT
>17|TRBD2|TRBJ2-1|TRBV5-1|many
CASRAKLARISYNEQFF
TGCGCCAGCAGGGCAAAACTAGCGAGGATATCCTACAATGAGCAGTTCTTC
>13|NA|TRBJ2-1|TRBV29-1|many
CSVRAGLYNEQFF
TGCAGCGTGAGGGCAGGGCTATACAATGAGCAGTTCTTC
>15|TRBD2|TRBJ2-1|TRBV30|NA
CAWRGRLAAPYDQFF
TGTGCCTGGAGGGGACGACTAGCGGCCCCCTATGATCAGTTCTTC
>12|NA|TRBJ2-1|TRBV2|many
CASSEGGDEQFF
TGTGCCAGCAGTGAGGGTGGGGATGAGCAGTTCTTC
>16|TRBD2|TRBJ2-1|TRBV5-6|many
CASSLSPGGSYNEQFF
TGTGCCAGCAGCTTGAGTCCGGGAGGCTCCTACAATGAGCAGTTCTTC
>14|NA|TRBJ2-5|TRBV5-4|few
CASSAGPLFETQYF
TGTGCCAGCAGCGCGGGACCGCTGTTCGAGACCCAGTACTTC
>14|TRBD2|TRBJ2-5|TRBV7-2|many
CASRTSGAKETQYF
TGTGCCAGCAGGACTAGCGGGGCGAAAGAGACCCAGTACTTC
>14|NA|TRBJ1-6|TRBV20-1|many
CSAADKAGSSPLHF
TGCAGTGCTGCCGACAAAGCGGGGAGTTCACCCCTCCACTTT
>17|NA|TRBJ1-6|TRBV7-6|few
CASSSGGGSSYNSPLHF
TGTGCCAGCAGCTCCGGGGGGGGCAGTTCCTATAATTCACCCCTCCACTTT
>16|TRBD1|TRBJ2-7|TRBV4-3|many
CASSQDTGQGPYEQYF
TGCGCCAGCAGCCAAGATACGGGACAGGGCCCCTACGAGCAGTACTTC
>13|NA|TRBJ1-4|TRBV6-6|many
CASSYSPPGGLFF
TGTGCCAGCAGTTACAGCCCCCCGGGAGGGCTGTTTTTT
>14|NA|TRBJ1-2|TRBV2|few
CASTGGGESYGYTF
TGTGCCAGCACCGGGGGAGGGGAAAGCTATGGCTACACCTTC
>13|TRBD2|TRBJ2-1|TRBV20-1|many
CSASGRANNEQFF
TGCAGTGCTAGCGGGAGGGCTAACAATGAGCAGTTCTTC
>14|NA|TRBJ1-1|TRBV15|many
CATSRAPGDTEAFF
TGTGCCACCAGCAGAGCCCCAGGTGACACTGAAGCTTTCTTT
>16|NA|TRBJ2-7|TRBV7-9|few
CASSENSGRGRYEQYF
TGTGCCAGCAGCGAGAATAGCGGAAGGGGAAGGTACGAGCAGTACTTC
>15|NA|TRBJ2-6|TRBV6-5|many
CASRRDVSGANVLTF
TGTGCCAGCAGAAGAGACGTCTCTGGGGCCAACGTCCTGACTTTC
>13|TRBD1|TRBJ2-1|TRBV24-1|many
CATSGQGYNEQFF
TGTGCCACCAGTGGACAGGGATACAATGAGCAGTTCTTC
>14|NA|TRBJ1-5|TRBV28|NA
CASSPGRTNQPQHF
TGTGCCAGCAGTCCGGGACGGACCAATCAGCCCCAGCATTTT
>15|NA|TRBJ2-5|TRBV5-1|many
CASSVTGLEQETQYF
TGCGCCAGCAGCGTCACGGGACTTGAACAAGAGACCCAGTACTTC
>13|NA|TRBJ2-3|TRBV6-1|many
CASRTSGRDTQYF
TGTGCCTCACGTACGAGCGGCAGAGATACGCAGTATTTT
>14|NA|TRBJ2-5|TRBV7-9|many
CASSPYTAGETQYF
TGTGCCAGCAGCCCATACACCGCCGGGGAGACCCAGTACTTC
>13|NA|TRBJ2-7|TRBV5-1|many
CASSFQGSKEQYF
TGCGCCAGCAGCTTTCAGGGGTCAAAGGAGCAGTACTTC
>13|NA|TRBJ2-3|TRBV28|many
CASSSPGPNTQYF
TGTGCCAGCAGTTCTCCAGGGCCCAATACGCAGTATTTT
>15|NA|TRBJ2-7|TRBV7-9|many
CASSPARGGSYEQYF
TGTGCCAGCAGCCCAGCGAGGGGGGGCTCCTACGAGCAGTACTTC
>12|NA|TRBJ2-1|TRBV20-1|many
CSASPLGGEQFF
TGCAGTGCTAGTCCTCTCGGGGGTGAGCAGTTCTTC
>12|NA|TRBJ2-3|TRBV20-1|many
CSAPRSSDTQYF
TGCAGTGCCCCTCGGTCAAGTGATACGCAGTATTTT
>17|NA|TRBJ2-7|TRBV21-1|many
CASTSGALAVSSYEQYF
TGTGCCAGCACCTCGGGAGCCCTAGCGGTGAGCTCCTACGAGCAGTACTTC
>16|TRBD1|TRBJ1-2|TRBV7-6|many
CASSLATGGPPYGYTF
TGTGCCAGCAGCTTAGCCACAGGGGGGCCGCCCTATGGCTACACCTTC
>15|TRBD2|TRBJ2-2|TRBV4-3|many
CASRGLAGPTGELFF
TGCGCCAGCAGGGGACTAGCGGGACCAACCGGGGAGCTGTTTTTT
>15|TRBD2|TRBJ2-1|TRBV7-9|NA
CASSLASGVPNEQFF
TGTGCCAGCAGCTTAGCCAGCGGGGTACCGAATGAGCAGTTCTTC
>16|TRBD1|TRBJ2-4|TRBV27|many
CASSFDRVGAKNIQYF
TGTGCCAGCAGTTTCGACAGGGTCGGAGCCAAAAACATTCAGTACTTC
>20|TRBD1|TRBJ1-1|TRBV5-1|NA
CASSGSPPTGEKRIGTEAFF
TGCGCCAGCAGCGGATCCCCTCCAACAGGGGAGAAAAGGATTGGGACTGAAGCTTTCTTT
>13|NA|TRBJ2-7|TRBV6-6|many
CASLPGSTYEQYF
TGTGCCAGCCTTCCGGGATCCACCTACGAGCAGTACTTC
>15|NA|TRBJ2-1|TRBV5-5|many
CASSPWGDGPNEQFF
TGTGCCAGCAGCCCGTGGGGGGACGGACCAAATGAGCAGTTCTTC
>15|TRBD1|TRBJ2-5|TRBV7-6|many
CASSYQTGFGETQYF
TGTGCCAGCAGCTACCAGACAGGGTTTGGCGAGACCCAGTACTTC
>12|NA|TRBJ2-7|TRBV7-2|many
CASSLGGKEQYF
TGTGCCAGCAGCTTAGGGGGGAAGGAGCAGTACTTC
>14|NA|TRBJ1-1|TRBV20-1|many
CSALPRGGHTEAFF
TGCAGTGCTCTTCCCAGGGGTGGGCACACTGAAGCTTTCTTT
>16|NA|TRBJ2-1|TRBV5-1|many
CASSLEGKSSYNEQFF
TGCGCCAGCAGCTTGGAGGGTAAGAGCTCCTACAATGAGCAGTTCTTC
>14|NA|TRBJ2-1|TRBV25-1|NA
CARGPGIVYNEQFF
TGTGCCAGGGGCCCCGGGATCGTCTACAATGAGCAGTTCTTC
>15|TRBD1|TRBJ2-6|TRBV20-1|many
CSAREGGGGANVLTF
TGCAGTGCTAGAGAAGGGGGCGGTGGGGCCAACGTCCTGACTTTC
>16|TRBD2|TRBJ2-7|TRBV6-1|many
CASSTHRAGGIYEQYF
TGTGCCAGCAGTACCCATCGTGCGGGAGGGATCTACGAGCAGTACTTC
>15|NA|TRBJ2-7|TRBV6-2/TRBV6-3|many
CASSPLSGPSYEQYF
TGTGCCAGCAGTCCCCTGTCGGGCCCGTCCTACGAGCAGTACTTC
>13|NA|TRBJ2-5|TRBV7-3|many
CASSFTVQETQYF
TGTGCCAGCAGCTTCACAGTACAAGAGACCCAGTACTTC
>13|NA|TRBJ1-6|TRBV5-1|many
CASSLKTNSPLHF
TGCGCCAGCAGCTTGAAAACCAATTCACCCCTCCACTTT
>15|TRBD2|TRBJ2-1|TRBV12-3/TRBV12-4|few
CTSRGGTSGSYEQFF
TGTACCAGCAGAGGGGGGACTAGCGGGAGCTATGAGCAGTTCTTC
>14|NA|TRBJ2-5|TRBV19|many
CASSNGGAFETQYF
TGTGCCAGTAGTAATGGGGGAGCGTTCGAGACCCAGTACTTC
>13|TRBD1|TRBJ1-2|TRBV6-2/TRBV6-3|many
CASRRQGANGYTF
TGTGCCAGCAGGCGACAGGGGGCGAATGGCTACACCTTC
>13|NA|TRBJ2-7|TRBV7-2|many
CASSSADGYEQYF
TGTGCCAGCAGCTCCGCGGACGGCTACGAGCAGTACTTC